This T cell receptor (beta chain) was retrieved from a study of T-cell reconstitution after alpha-beta-depleted transplantation in children. TCRbeta library preparation incorporated unique molecular identifiers. Each CDR3 protein is one row after TCRdb ran MiXCR on the PCR reads. The sample has more than 200,000 distinct CDR3 sequences, approximately 19% seen once. Notes on this clonotype: Its antigen remains unknown.

Germline assignment: CDR1 SGHVS and CDR2 FQNEAQ. This CDR3 is 16 amino acids long. With 2 bases removed from V and 2 bases from J, the gap between germline ends came to 15 bases. Findings and limits, study-wide: It was newly produced T cells that mostly accounted for T-cell counts and diversity one year after transplant. Two months or so post-transplant, alpha-beta T cells reportedly derived from several hundred expanded graft clones.

The clonotype was recovered from a male patient aged 2-15 years who had a stem cell transplant for acute lymphoblastic leukemia, so the T cells may come from the graft donor. Source: PBMCs, mostly from graft donor cells, taken 360 days after TCRalphabeta/CD19-depleted stem cell transplant. This sequence joins TRBV7-8 and TRBJ1-2, with a tentative D call TRBD1 (5 bases). The CDR3 spells CASSLQWGPGNYGYTF. CDR3 bases: TGTGCCAGCAGCTTACAATGGGGCCCTGGGAACTATGGCTACACCTTC.